The 8 T cell receptor beta chains below were found in one sample sequenced in a study of T cell changes during pregnancy in multiple sclerosis. Only in-frame clones appear in the TCRdb table, and some are missing; sequencing was by immunoSEQ multiplex PCR. The sample includes 100,000 or so clones, around 94% seen only once; the top ten take 1% to 1.5%. Sequencing used peripheral blood, obtained in the second trimester of pregnancy. The receptors were gathered from a female donor with multiple sclerosis, enrolled in a pregnancy study.

This rearrangement joins TRBV11-2 to TRBJ2-7, with 7 nucleotides matching TRBD1. This CDR3 comprises 15 residues. Germline assignment: CDR1 SGHAT and CDR2 FQNNGV. V was clipped by 3 bases and J by 4 bases; unmatched bases: 9. In DNA form, the CDR3 reads TGTGCCAGCAGCTTCATGACAGGGTACCAGTACGAGCAGTACTTC. Protein product: CASSFMTGYQYEQYF.

The J gene is TRBJ2-4, the V gene TRBV27; 9 bases map to TRBD2. Germline assignment: CDR1 MNHEY and CDR2 SMNVEV (reference sequence). Unmatched junction bases numbered 3, after V lost 6 bases and J lost 0 bases. CDR3 size: 15 residues. The CDR3 DNA follows: TGTGCCAGCAGCCTAGCGGGGTTAGCCAAAAACATTCAGTACTTC. It is translated as CASSLAGLAKNIQYF.

The rearrangement joins TRBV29-1 to TRBJ1-2; perhaps TRBD1 as D (6 bases). Looked up from germline, CDR1 is SQVTM and CDR2 is ANQGSEA. The CDR3 sequence is 13 residues long. The V and J ends lost 3 bases and 6 bases respectively, with 14 bases between them. This chain's CDR3 is CSVEGRTGNGYTF. As DNA, the CDR3 is TGCAGCGTTGAGGGCCGAACAGGGAATGGCTACACCTTC.

The rearrangement links TRBV6-6 to TRBJ1-5, with 8 bases lining up with TRBD1. CDR1 MNHNY and CDR2 SVGAGI come from the germline V gene (reference sequence). The CDR3 loop spans 16 amino acids. The trim removed 5 bases at V and 2 bases at J, leaving 8 bases unmatched. CDR3 nucleotides: TGTGCCAGCAGTCGGAGACAGGGGAACCGCAATCAGCCCCAGCATTTT. It specifies CASSRRQGNRNQPQHF.

This chain links TRBV7-2 with TRBJ2-7; 8 bases line up with TRBD2. CDR1 and CDR2 (germline): SGHTA, FQGNSA. The CDR3 extends over 15 amino acids. With V trimmed by 5 bases and J by 7 bases, 13 bases remained unmatched. In nucleotides, the CDR3 is TGTGCCAGCAGCCAAAACCCCGGGGGGGCTGGGGAGCAGTACTTC. Translating gives CASSQNPGGAGEQYF.

The chain has TRBV14 and TRBJ2-2; 12 positions agree with TRBD2. Germline lookup yields CDR1 SGHDN and CDR2 FVKESK. The length of the CDR3 is 15 residues. Trimming removed 4 bases from V and 3 bases from J; junction bases left unmatched: 0. DNA of the CDR3: TGTGCCAGCAGCCGACTAGCGGGGGACACCGGGGAGCTGTTTTTT. This encodes CASSRLAGDTGELFF. Variable domain in full (rest from reference TRBV14 and TRBJ2-2): EAGVTQFPSHSVIEKGQTVTLRCDPISGHDNLYWYRRVMGKEIKFLLHFVKESKQDESGMPNNRFLAERTGGTYSTLKVQPAELEDSGVYFCASSRLAGDTGELFFGEGSRLTVL.

J is TRBJ2-5 and V is TRBV7-7; possibly TRBD2 for D (7 bases). CDR1 is SSHAT and CDR2 is FNYEAQ in the germline V gene (reference sequence). This CDR3 is 15 amino acids long. Deletions cut 5 bases from V and 5 bases from J, with 18 bases between. DNA of the CDR3: TGTGCCAGCAGCCGGAACTTGAGGGGGGGCGAGACCCAGTACTTC. It translates to CASSRNLRGGETQYF.

The rearrangement uses TRBV19 and TRBJ2-6; a weak D match, TRBD2 (5 bases). V was trimmed by 0 bases and J by 0 bases, leaving 6 bases between them. Germline V gene sequence: CDR1 LNHDA, CDR2 SQIVND (reference sequence). The CDR3 is 16 amino acids. The CDR3 DNA follows: TGTGCCAGTAGTATAGATGCGGGCTCTGGGGCCAACGTCCTGACTTTC. Its protein product is CASSIDAGSGANVLTF.